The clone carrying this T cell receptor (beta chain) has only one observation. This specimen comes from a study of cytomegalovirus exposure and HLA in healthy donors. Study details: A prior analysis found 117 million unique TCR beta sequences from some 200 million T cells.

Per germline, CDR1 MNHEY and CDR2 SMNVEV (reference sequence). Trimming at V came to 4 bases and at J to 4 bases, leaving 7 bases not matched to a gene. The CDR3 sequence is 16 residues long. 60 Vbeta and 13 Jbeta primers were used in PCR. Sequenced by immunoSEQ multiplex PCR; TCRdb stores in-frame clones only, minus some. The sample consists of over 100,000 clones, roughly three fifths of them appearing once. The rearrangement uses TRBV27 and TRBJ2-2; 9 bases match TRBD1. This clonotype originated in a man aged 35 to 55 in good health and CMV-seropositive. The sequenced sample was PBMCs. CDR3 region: CASSSTGGFITGELFF. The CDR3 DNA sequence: TGTGCCAGCAGTTCGACAGGGGGGTTCATCACCGGGGAGCTGTTTTTT.